This paragraph reports one TCR beta chain. The antigen remains undetermined. These data come from a study of CD8+ T cells in alopecia areata. Looking at the study overall: Tofacitinib therapy took 6 to 18 months; 6 months off drug came after.

cDNA serving as the sequencing template came from extracted, reverse transcribed RNA. Produced via immunoSEQ multiplex PCR; TCRdb's table is partial and in-frame only. The sample contains about 60,000 clones, approximately 44% of which appear only once. Indicated treatment: oral pan-JAK inhibitor, 5-10 mg twice daily. Obtained from alopecia areata patients were lesional scalp punch biopsies along with peripheral blood. This CDR3 spans 14 amino acids. In germline, CDR1 is MNHNS, CDR2 SASEGT. V was cut by 6 bases and J by 6 bases, with 15 bases left in between. Study results and limitations: Among the top 100, expanded CD8+ clones, as well as scalp clonality, were significantly decreased by tofacitinib.

The specimen comprised CD8+ T cells sorted from blood, sampled between weeks 36 and 40, from a patient treated with tofacitinib. The V and J genes are TRBV6-1 and TRBJ2-1; D not resolved. This receptor was identified in a human donor with alopecia areata. CDR3 sequence (DNA): TGTGCCAGCAGCCCAACGGCCGACGTCAATGAGCAGTTCTTC. It specifies CASSPTADVNEQFF.